This is a list of T cell receptor beta chains from one sample in a study of cytomegalovirus exposure and HLA in healthy donors. The assay was immunoSEQ multiplex PCR, and TCRdb's table has in-frame clones only and misses some. The data hold 150,000 or so clones, with approximately 84% observed a single time. The sample was PBMCs. The receptor set was obtained from a man between 45 and 60 years old in good health and CMV-seropositive. CDR3s include the opening cysteine and the closing phenylalanine or tryptophan. D genes are given only for firm matches. Rows may omit the clone size; those that give it use once, few, many or a size class.

V,size,D,J,DNA,CDR3
TRBV7-6,.,TRBD1,TRBJ2-7,TGTGCCAGCAGCTTAGCGGGCCAGGGGGCCTACGAGCAGTACTTC,CASSLAGQGAYEQYF
TRBV11-2,.,.,TRBJ2-7,TGTGCCAGCAGCTTAGTCACGGGGTTCAGGAACGAGCAGTACTTC,CASSLVTGFRNEQYF
TRBV28,.,.,TRBJ2-3,TGTGCCAGCAGCTCCCTTCGCCTCGGGACTGGCCGCACAGATACGCAGTATTTT,CASSSLRLGTGRTDTQYF
TRBV5-1,.,TRBD1,TRBJ2-5,TGCGCCAGTGGGACAGGACCCCAAGAGACCCAGTACTTC,CASGTGPQETQYF
TRBV4-1,.,.,TRBJ1-4,TGCGCCAGCAGCCAAGCATCCGACATTTTGGATAAAAAACTGTTTTTT,CASSQASDILDKKLFF
TRBV4-2,once,TRBD2,TRBJ2-2,TGTGCCAGCAGCCAAGATGGCGCGGGAGACTCGGCCGGGGAGCTGTTTTTT,CASSQDGAGDSAGELFF
TRBV5-5,.,TRBD2,TRBJ2-1,TGTGCCAGCCTAAGCGGGAGGGCCGAGAATGAGCAGTTCTTC,CASLSGRAENEQFF
TRBV27,.,TRBD1,TRBJ1-5,TGTGCCAGCAGTTTATTTGCCGGGACAGGGACTCAGCCCCAGCATTTT,CASSLFAGTGTQPQHF
TRBV7-6,.,TRBD2,TRBJ2-1,TGTGCCAGCAGCTACACCTACCCAGCGGGGGTGTTAAGCTCCTACAATGAGCAGTTCTTC,CASSYTYPAGVLSSYNEQFF
TRBV5-4,.,TRBD1,TRBJ2-1,TGTGCCAGCAGTTCACGGACAGGGAGCAATGAGCAGTTCTTC,CASSSRTGSNEQFF
TRBV28,.,TRBD1,TRBJ1-2,TGTGCCAGCAGACGTTACAGGGGGGACTATGGCTACACCTTC,CASRRYRGDYGYTF
TRBV7-3,.,TRBD2,TRBJ2-3,TGTGCCAGCAGCCCGCCGGGGGGTGCAGCTCCGGATACGCAGTATTTT,CASSPPGGAAPDTQYF
TRBV7-9,.,TRBD1,TRBJ1-2,TGTGCCAGCAGCCCCGGCTGGGACAGGGGTTCTAACTATGGCTACACCTTC,CASSPGWDRGSNYGYTF
TRBV7-9,.,TRBD2,TRBJ2-7,TGTGCCAGCAGGACTAGCGGGGCAACCTACGAGCAGTACTTC,CASRTSGATYEQYF
TRBV18,.,.,TRBJ1-1,TGTGCCAGCTCGATGGACAGCAACACTGAAGCTTTCTTT,CASSMDSNTEAFF
TRBV5-1,once,TRBD1,TRBJ2-7,TGCGCCAGCAGCCCGACAGGGGGGTCCTACGAGCAGTACTTC,CASSPTGGSYEQYF
TRBV18,.,.,TRBJ2-7,TGTGCCAGCTCACCAAGGAGTTCCTACGAGCAGTACTTC,CASSPRSSYEQYF
TRBV5-1,.,.,TRBJ2-2,TGCGCCAGCAGCTTCGGAGGGGCCGGATCCGGGGAGCTGTTTTTT,CASSFGGAGSGELFF
TRBV21-1,.,.,TRBJ1-5,TGTGCCAGCAGCAAAGCGGCAGGGGGGAGGTGTCAGCCCCAGCATTTT,CASSKAAGGRCQPQHF
TRBV27,.,.,TRBJ1-5,TGTGCCAGCAGTTTATCCACAGGGAGGGGGCAGCCCCAGCATTTT,CASSLSTGRGQPQHF
TRBV11-2,few,.,TRBJ1-1,TGTGCCAGCAGGTCCGGACTCAGGAACACTGAAGCTTTCTTT,CASRSGLRNTEAFF
TRBV29-1,once,TRBD1,TRBJ1-1,TGCAGCGTACAAACAGGGGGCGTTTCTGAAGCTTTCTTT,CSVQTGGVSEAFF
TRBV9,.,TRBD2,TRBJ2-1,TGTGCCAGCAGCGTAGCCCCCGGGACTAGCGGTTCCGCCTCCTACAATGAGCAGTTCTTC,CASSVAPGTSGSASYNEQFF
TRBV4-3,.,.,TRBJ1-1,TGCGCCAGCAGCCAAGAGGAGGGCACTGAAGCTTTCTTT,CASSQEEGTEAFF
TRBV9,.,TRBD2,TRBJ2-1,TGTGCCAGCAGCGTATTTAGCGGGAGGGGCAATGAGCAGTTCTTC,CASSVFSGRGNEQFF
TRBV6-5,.,TRBD1,TRBJ1-2,TGTGCCAGCAGGGGGGGAAACAGGGGAAACTATGGCTACACCTTC,CASRGGNRGNYGYTF
TRBV18,.,TRBD2,TRBJ2-7,TGTGCCAGCTCACCCACGGCTAGCGGGATCCACGAGCAGTACTTC,CASSPTASGIHEQYF
TRBV5-4,.,TRBD1,TRBJ2-7,TGTGCCAGCAGCTGGGACAGGAGCTCCTACGAGCAGTACTTC,CASSWDRSSYEQYF
TRBV13,.,TRBD2,TRBJ2-1,TGTGCCAGCAGCTCCTTAGCGGGAGGGAGATTATGGAATGAGCAGTTCTTC,CASSSLAGGRLWNEQFF
TRBV4-1,few,.,TRBJ2-5,TGCGCCAGCAGCCAAGGGCCTTCCGAAGAGACCCAGTACTTC,CASSQGPSEETQYF
TRBV11-2,.,.,TRBJ2-3,TGTGCCAGCAGGCAACACAGGGGCACAGATACGCAGTATTTT,CASRQHRGTDTQYF
TRBV5-4,.,.,TRBJ2-7,TGTGCCAGCAGCTTGAATTCAAACTACGAGCAGTACTTC,CASSLNSNYEQYF
TRBV30,.,TRBD2,TRBJ2-1,TGTGCCTGGAGGGGTCTAGCGGGTTACAATGAGCAGTTCTTC,CAWRGLAGYNEQFF
TRBV5-8,.,.,TRBJ2-3,TGTGCCAGCAGCTTGGATCGTTATGGGGCCCCTAGGGCCGGCACAGATACGCAGTATTTT,CASSLDRYGAPRAGTDTQYF
TRBV6-5,few,.,TRBJ1-2,TGTGCCAGCAGTTACGATAGGTGGAGCTACTATGGCTACACCTTC,CASSYDRWSYYGYTF
TRBV5-1,.,TRBD2,TRBJ2-7,TGCGCCAGCAGCCCTAGCGGAACTTCCTACGAGCAGTACTTC,CASSPSGTSYEQYF
TRBV11-2,.,.,TRBJ1-3,TGTGCCAGCAGCTTAGGTGGAGGGAATTGGGACACCATATATTTT,CASSLGGGNWDTIYF
TRBV5-1,.,TRBD2,TRBJ2-3,TGCGCCAGCAGCTTGGACGGACTAGCATTTGAGTCGCAGTATTTT,CASSLDGLAFESQYF
TRBV5-4,.,.,TRBJ2-2,TGTGCCAGCAGCCCGGACTATAGCCAAACCGGGGAGCTGTTTTTT,CASSPDYSQTGELFF
TRBV5-1,.,.,TRBJ2-1,TGCGCCAGCAGGGCTAGGACAACGTCCTACAATGAGCAGTTCTTC,CASRARTTSYNEQFF
TRBV28,once,.,TRBJ2-6,TGTGCCAGCCTGGAGGGCTCTGGGGCCAACGTCCTGACTTTC,CASLEGSGANVLTF
TRBV6-5,.,.,TRBJ1-5,TGTGCCAGCAGTACGGGGGGTGGCGGCAATCAGCCCCAGCATTTT,CASSTGGGGNQPQHF
TRBV7-6,.,.,TRBJ1-1,TGTGCCAGCAGCTTATACACGGGAGGGGACACTGAAGCTTTCTTT,CASSLYTGGDTEAFF
TRBV30,.,.,TRBJ2-7,TGTGCCTGGAGCGCAGGGGCGAGGGAGCAGTACTTC,CAWSAGAREQYF
TRBV5-4,.,.,TRBJ1-1,TGTGCCAGCAAATACAGGGTTGATGGCACTGAAGCTTTCTTT,CASKYRVDGTEAFF
TRBV9,once,TRBD1,TRBJ1-2,TGTGCCAGCAGCGTAATGGGACAGGGGAGTCATGGCTACACCTTC,CASSVMGQGSHGYTF
TRBV9,.,.,TRBJ2-7,TGTGCCAGCAACCCGGATGGGCTAGCCCCCTACGAGCAGTACTTC,CASNPDGLAPYEQYF
TRBV5-1,.,.,TRBJ2-3,TGCGCCAGCAGCTTGGAGCTAGCCAGCACAGATACGCAGTATTTT,CASSLELASTDTQYF
TRBV10-2,.,.,TRBJ1-5,TGCGCCAGCAGTGAGGCAGGGTCAAATCAGCCCCAGCATTTT,CASSEAGSNQPQHF